These 31 T cell receptor beta chains came from one sample sequenced in a study of regulatory T cells in long-lasting Graves disease. Noted time point: persistent/refractory GD, antithyroid drugs over 5 years with positive TRAb. Preparation of the TCR library used RNA extracted from PBMCs. Arm-PCR with iRepertoire HTBI primers amplified the CDR3 regions for these TCR beta libraries. TCRdb fed the multiplex PCR reads into MiXCR, producing one record per CDR3 protein. This table has 430,000 or so distinct CDR3 sequences, roughly a fifth appearing once. This material consisted of peripheral blood mononuclear cells (PBMCs), taken when the disease was refractory, from a patient treated with antithyroid drugs. Receptors were obtained from a female donor with Graves disease.

The J gene is TRBJ2-7, the V gene TRBV30; TRBD1 matches at 7 bases. Germline values: CDR1 GTSNPN, CDR2 SVGIG (reference sequence). Unmatched junction bases numbered 8, after V lost 7 bases and J lost 2 bases. CDR3 size: 13 residues. This CDR3 is CASTGAATYEQYF. The CDR3 nucleotides are TGTGCCTCAACAGGGGCCGCCACCTACGAGCAGTACTTC.

As concerns this clonotype: With a far larger clone one base away, a read error is the likely cause. The CDR3 region is CAGSGSGSGETQYF. CDR3 nucleotide sequence: TGTGCCGGCAGTGGTAGCGGGAGCGGTGAGACCCAGTACTTC. J is TRBJ1-1 and V is TRBV2; the match to TRBD2 covers 9 bases. The end of the DNA aligns better with TRBJ2-5, so the J call may be wrong. Germline V CDR1 and CDR2: SNHLY, FYNNEI. This CDR3 spans 14 amino acids.

The V gene is TRBV10-3, the J gene TRBJ2-3; no clear D gene. The germline CDR1 and CDR2 sequences are ENHRY and SYGVKD. V was cut by 6 bases and J by 1 base, with 5 bases left in between. The CDR3 contains 12 residues. The CDR3 sequence: CAIRAGTDTQYF. As DNA, the CDR3 is TGTGCCATCAGGGCCGGCACAGATACGCAGTATTTT.

There are a few counts of this clonotype. The V and J genes are TRBV19 and TRBJ2-7, with 8 bases aligning to TRBD2. The germline gives CDR1 LNHDA, CDR2 SQIVND (reference sequence). V shed 4 bases and J 7 bases; nucleotides not matched to a gene: 9. CDR3 size: 14 residues. The CDR3 DNA sequence: TGTGCCAGTAGTACCCGGGAGGGCCCAGGTGAGCAGTACTTC. The encoded protein is CASSTREGPGEQYF.

This clonotype was counted ten times or more. The rearrangement links TRBV24-1 to TRBJ2-5; D is possibly TRBD1 or TRBD2 (5 bases each). CDR3 size: 15 residues. Trimming took 1 base from V and 4 from J, leaving 12 bases between them. Germline assignment: CDR1 KGHDR and CDR2 SFDVKD. The CDR3 here is CATSDFRGGGETQYF. Written as DNA, the CDR3 is TGTGCCACCAGTGATTTCCGGGGCGGTGGAGAGACCCAGTACTTC.

V is TRBV19 and J is TRBJ2-2; tentatively, D is TRBD1 or TRBD2 (5 bases each). This CDR3 has 13 amino acids. The germline CDR1 and CDR2 sequences are LNHDA and SQIVND (reference sequence). The ends were cut back, 10 bases at V and 11 bases at J, with 20 bases in the middle. The DNA of the CDR3 is TGTGCCACCCGTGAGACCGGGGCCATCGAGCTGTTTTTT. It is translated as CATRETGAIELFF.

V and J are TRBV5-8 and TRBJ2-7, with 7 bases that match TRBD2. CDR3 size: 16 residues. Germline trimming cut 0 bases from V and 6 bases from J; bases unmatched to any gene: 12. Germline V CDR1 and CDR2: SGHTS, YDEGEE. For the CDR3, the DNA is TGTGCCAGCAGCTTGGGAGGTACTAGCGTCACCCTCGAGCAGTACTTC. Its translation is CASSLGGTSVTLEQYF.

This clonotype was observed a few times. The rearrangement links TRBV2 to TRBJ2-7; D tentatively fits TRBD1 or TRBD2 (5 bases each). Per germline, CDR1 SNHLY and CDR2 FYNNEI. The CDR3 spans 14 residues. V shed 6 bases and J shed 6 bases, with 18 bases lying between them. The CDR3 reads CASRLRSLGTEQYF. CDR3 coding DNA: TGTGCCAGCAGACTCCGTTCCCTTGGGACCGAGCAGTACTTC.

The chain carries TRBV6-1 and TRBJ2-5, with 10 bases lining up with TRBD2. The junction had 7 bases not matched to a gene; V was cut back by 4 bases and J by 5 bases. This CDR3 spans 15 amino acids. Germline CDR1 MNHNS, CDR2 SASEGT. This chain's CDR3 is CASSVRLAGFETQYF. DNA of the CDR3: TGTGCCAGCAGTGTAAGACTAGCGGGTTTTGAGACCCAGTACTTC.

This chain links TRBV25-1 with TRBJ1-1, with 7 nucleotides matching TRBD1. Trimming at V came to 8 bases and at J to 4 bases, leaving 10 bases not matched to a gene. The CDR3 has 14 residues. CDR1 is MGHDK, CDR2 SYGVNS, per germline. The CDR3 here is CASGRQGSITEAFF. Written as DNA, the CDR3 is TGTGCCAGCGGTAGACAGGGCAGCATCACTGAAGCTTTCTTT.

At least ten counts were recorded for this clonotype. V is TRBV3-1 and J is TRBJ1-1; D gene unclear. Per germline, CDR1 LGHDT and CDR2 YNNKEL (reference sequence). This CDR3 is 13 amino acids long. Trimming stripped 5 bases from V and 2 bases from J, with 9 bases between. The CDR3 reads CASSDLLNTEAFF. The CDR3 nucleotides are TGTGCCAGCAGCGACCTCCTCAACACTGAAGCTTTCTTT.

This clonotype was seen only a few times. The chain carries TRBV6-1 and TRBJ2-3; TRBD2 matches 12 bases. V lost 3 bases and J lost 3; bases outside the gene matches: 7. CDR1 is MNHNS, CDR2 SASEGT, per germline. CDR3 length equals 17 residues. This CDR3 is CASSDPRTSGTTDTQYF. DNA of the CDR3: TGTGCCAGCAGTGACCCTCGGACTAGCGGGACGACAGATACGCAGTATTTT.

This clonotype was seen at least ten times. The chain couples TRBV27 to TRBJ2-7; no clear D gene. The CDR3 has 13 amino acids. The ends were cut back, 4 bases at V and 6 bases at J, with 13 bases in the middle. The germline gives CDR1 MNHEY, CDR2 SMNVEV (reference sequence). The CDR3 reads CASSYSTGREQYF. DNA for the CDR3: TGTGCCAGCAGTTATAGTACGGGTCGCGAGCAGTACTTC.

This clonotype was seen a few times. The rearrangement links TRBV11-2 to TRBJ2-7, with D perhaps matching TRBD2 (5 bases). The CDR3 consists of 14 residues. Germline loops: CDR1 SGHAT, CDR2 FQNNGV. Trimming pared 5 bases from V and 2 bases from J, leaving 13 bases between. The CDR3: CASSPGLGTYEQYF. The CDR3 DNA sequence: TGTGCCAGCAGCCCCGGGCTCGGGACCTACGAGCAGTACTTC.

This sequence joins TRBV7-9 and TRBJ2-7; D is unresolved. The CDR3 extends over 13 amino acids. Germline-derived CDR1 and CDR2 are SEHNR and FQNEAQ (reference sequence). V was clipped by 5 bases and J by 3 bases, with 11 bases between them. DNA for the CDR3: TGTGCCAGCAGCGCCTACGCGATCTACGAGCAGTACTTC. This sequence encodes CASSAYAIYEQYF.

This chain uses TRBV6-4 with TRBJ1-1; D ambiguous. With 4 bases removed from V and 6 bases from J, the gap between germline ends came to 12 bases. Per germline, CDR1 MRHNA and CDR2 SNTAGT. The CDR3 is 13 amino acids. CDR3 protein: CASSASDGSEAFF. The CDR3 DNA sequence: TGTGCCAGCAGTGCCTCGGACGGGTCTGAAGCTTTCTTT.

This clonotype was seen repeatedly, ten times or more. The chain couples TRBV28 to TRBJ1-1; D might be TRBD1 (5 bases). The V and J ends lost 2 bases and 0 bases respectively, with 10 bases between them. Germline V lookup: CDR1 MDHEN, CDR2 SYDVKM. The CDR3 sequence is 15 residues long. CDR3 coding DNA: TGTGCCAGCAGTTTAAGGCAGGGTATGAACACTGAAGCTTTCTTT. Protein product: CASSLRQGMNTEAFF.

This clonotype was picked up many times. The chain couples TRBV2 to TRBJ1-4; D remains unclear. Trimming left V 2 bases short and J 2 bases short, with 9 bases between. Germline CDR1 SNHLY, CDR2 FYNNEI. The CDR3 sequence is 15 residues long. CDR3 region: CASSELRTTNEKLFF. The CDR3 DNA is TGTGCCAGCAGTGAACTCAGGACCACTAATGAAAAACTGTTTTTT.

Comment on this clonotype: A much larger clone differs from this one at a single base, so this may be a read error. The chain employs TRBV6-2 or TRBV6-3 and TRBJ1-2, with no clear D. Germline CDR1 and CDR2: MNHEY and SVGEGT. This CDR3 comprises 16 residues. The DNA for the CDR3 is TGTGCCAGCAGTTACGGGCGGCGGGGAGGTACCTATGGCTGCACCTTC. This codes for CASSYGRRGGTYGCTF.

This clonotype was seen more than once but under ten times. The chain uses TRBV2 and TRBJ2-3; perhaps D is TRBD1 or TRBD2 (5 bases each). This CDR3 spans 15 amino acids. From germline, CDR1 is SNHLY and CDR2 FYNNEI. Trimming stripped 4 bases from V and 4 bases from J, with 15 bases between. CDR3 in amino acids: CASSVVGEPPDTQYF. In nucleotides, the CDR3 is TGTGCCAGCAGTGTAGTAGGGGAGCCCCCAGATACGCAGTATTTT. The variable domain in full, completed from reference TRBV2 and TRBJ2-3, reads EPEVTQTPSHQVTQMGQEVILRCVPISNHLYFYWYRQILGQKVEFLVSFYNNEISEKSEIFDDQFSVERPDGSNFTLKIRSTKLEDSAMYFCASSVVGEPPDTQYFGPGTRLTVL.

This chain uses TRBV9 with TRBJ2-2; D assignment may be TRBD1 or TRBD2 (5 bases each). Germline-derived CDR1 and CDR2 are SGDLS and YYNGEE. The CDR3 is 16 amino acids. With 0 bases removed from V and 3 bases from J, the gap between germline ends came to 12 bases. Written as DNA, the CDR3 is TGTGCCAGCAGCGTAGGGGACGGGATAGACACCGGGGAGCTGTTTTTT. Protein sequence: CASSVGDGIDTGELFF.

In this sample, this clonotype turned up a few times. The chain uses TRBV29-1 and TRBJ2-7, with D perhaps TRBD1 or TRBD2 (5 bases each). The CDR3 is made up of 13 amino acids. The V and J ends lost 4 bases and 12 bases respectively, with 22 bases between them. CDR1 SQVTM and CDR2 ANQGSEA come from the germline V gene. The CDR3 sequence: CSVALRWDGPLYF. The DNA for the CDR3 is TGCAGCGTTGCCCTCCGTTGGGACGGTCCTCTGTACTTC.

The sample holds many counts of this clonotype. The V and J genes are TRBV28 and TRBJ2-2, with no clear D. V lost 8 bases and J lost 5, with 9 bases in between. The CDR3 loop spans 12 amino acids. CDR1 is MDHEN and CDR2 is SYDVKM in the germline V gene. The CDR3 here is CASQGLTGELFF. For the CDR3, the DNA is TGTGCCAGCCAAGGATTAACCGGGGAGCTGTTTTTT.

This clonotype was counted only a few times. J is TRBJ1-2 and V is TRBV9; D perhaps matches TRBD1 (6 bases). The germline V gene encodes CDR1 SGDLS and CDR2 YYNGEE. The V gene lost 0 bases and the J gene lost 5 bases, with 11 bases spanning the gap. This CDR3 contains 14 residues. The CDR3 DNA is TGTGCCAGCAGCGTAGTCGGGGACACTTATGGCTACACCTTC. As protein: CASSVVGDTYGYTF.

This chain connects TRBV3-1 to TRBJ1-3; D is uncertain. The CDR3 length is 13 residues. V lost 0 bases, J lost 5 bases, and 5 bases lay in between. The germline gives CDR1 LGHDT, CDR2 YNNKEL (reference sequence). The CDR3 nucleotides are TGTGCCAGCAGCCAAGATCGGAGAAACACCATATATTTT. Protein product: CASSQDRRNTIYF. The complete variable domain, with remaining parts taken from reference TRBV3-1 and TRBJ1-3, reads DTAVSQTPKYLVTQMGNDKSIKCEQNLGHDTMYWYKQDSKKFLKIMFSYNNKELIINETVPNRFSPKSPDKAHLNLHINSLELGDSAVYFCASSQDRRNTIYFGEGSWLTVV.

This clonotype was seen more than once but under ten times. The chain joins TRBV29-1 to TRBJ2-7; D ambiguous. This CDR3 spans 11 amino acids. Trimming removed 3 bases from V and 0 bases from J, with 3 bases in between. The germline gives CDR1 SQVTM, CDR2 ANQGSEA. CDR3 loop: CSVEVSYEQYF. DNA of the CDR3: TGCAGCGTTGAGGTCTCCTACGAGCAGTACTTC.

This clonotype was detected many times. The V gene is TRBV11-2, the J gene TRBJ1-6, with D hard to call. The V and J ends lost 5 bases and 5 bases respectively, with 10 bases between them. The CDR3 sequence is 14 residues long. CDR1 and CDR2 (germline): SGHAT, FQNNGV. CDR3 sequence (DNA): TGTGCCAGCAGCGCCGCGGGCAATAATTCACCCCTCCACTTT. It translates to CASSAAGNNSPLHF.

The chain has TRBV5-1 and TRBJ2-5; no clear D gene. The CDR3 loop spans 14 amino acids. Per germline, CDR1 SGHRS and CDR2 YFSETQ. V dropped 4 bases and J dropped 2 bases, with 12 bases sitting between them. CDR3 residues: CASSVNDPQETQYF. The CDR3 DNA reads TGCGCCAGCAGCGTGAACGACCCTCAAGAGACCCAGTACTTC.

This clonotype was seen at least ten times. The rearrangement links TRBV12-3 or TRBV12-4 to TRBJ1-5; 10 nucleotides line up with TRBD1. Losses at the gene ends were 4 bases for V and 7 bases for J; bases not matched to a gene: 7. The CDR3 has 15 amino acids. The CDR3 loop is CASSSGTGDSQPQHF. For the CDR3, the DNA is TGTGCCAGCAGTTCCGGGACAGGGGACTCCCAGCCCCAGCATTTT.

V and J are TRBV15 and TRBJ2-1; D possibly uses TRBD1 or TRBD2 (6 bases each). The CDR3 runs to 14 residues. Trimming took off 0 bases at V and 8 bases at J, with 11 bases between the two ends. Germline V gives CDR1 LNHNV, CDR2 YYDKDF (reference sequence). The CDR3 sequence is CATSRDLRGDEQFF. For the CDR3, the DNA is TGTGCCACCAGCAGAGATCTTAGGGGGGATGAGCAGTTCTTC.

This clonotype was counted at least ten times. The chain uses TRBV12-3 or TRBV12-4 and TRBJ2-2; 9 positions match TRBD2. Germline trimming cut 8 bases from V and 6 bases from J; bases unmatched to any gene: 7. The CDR3 is made up of 14 amino acids. For the CDR3, the DNA is TGTGCCAGCGGAGCGGGAGGTCGGCCCGGGGAGCTGTTTTTT. This codes for CASGAGGRPGELFF.